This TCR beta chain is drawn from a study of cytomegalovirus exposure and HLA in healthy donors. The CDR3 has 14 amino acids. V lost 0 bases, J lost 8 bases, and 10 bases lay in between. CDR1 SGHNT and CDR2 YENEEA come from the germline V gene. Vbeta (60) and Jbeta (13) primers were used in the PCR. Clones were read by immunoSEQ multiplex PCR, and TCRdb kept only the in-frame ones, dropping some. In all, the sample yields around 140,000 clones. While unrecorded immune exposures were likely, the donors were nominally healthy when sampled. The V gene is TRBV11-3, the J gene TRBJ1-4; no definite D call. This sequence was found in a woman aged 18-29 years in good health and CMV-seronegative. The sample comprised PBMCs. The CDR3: CASSLDTLGEKLFF. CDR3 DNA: TGTGCCAGCAGCTTAGATACCCTAGGAGAAAAACTGTTTTTT.